This paragraph covers one T cell receptor beta chain sequence. Its antigen remains undetermined. Because it lacks the conserved phenylalanine or tryptophan at the end, this CDR3 is likely a read error. V is shortened by 0 bases, J by 8 bases, and the region joining them spans 10 bases. The germline V gene encodes CDR1 DFQATT and CDR2 SNEGSKA (reference sequence). The CDR3 comprises 12 residues, both ends counted. Only the CDR3 DNA stays, 36 bases, in frame from base 1. This entry comes from a study of liver allograft versus peripheral blood T cells (dated by TCRdb to 2019 to 2021). Looking at the study overall: The study compared T cell receptor repertoires found within transplanted livers against repertoires in the peripheral blood of liver transplant recipients.

Sequencing was carried out with an Illumina MiSeq. TCRdb ran its own pipeline on the public reads, namely fastp trimming at Q25 and MiXCR clone calling, and kept in-frame beta chains. Every CDR3 protein is listed once, alongside the most common genes and DNA of its rows. This sample holds approximately 1,300 distinct CDR3 sequences; approximately 12% were observed only once. In total, the top ten clones hold approximately 8.1% of the sample. Broad study findings and their caveats: The T cell receptor repertoires within liver allografts were reported to be different from the T cell receptor repertoires detected in peripheral blood.

Recombination connected TRBV20-1 to TRBJ1-2; the D gene lacks a confident call. This sequence was found in a human patient who had a liver transplant. In patients who had a transplant, some T cells may come from the graft donor. The DNA sequence is given as TGCAGTGCTAGAGATCAAGGCGCAGGCTACACCCTC. It codes for CSARDQGAGYTL.